This T cell receptor (beta chain) was found in a study of cytomegalovirus exposure and HLA in healthy donors. About this clone: Its antigen is currently unknown.

The germline gives CDR1 SQVTM, CDR2 ANQGSEA. V was pared by 4 bases and J by 0 bases, with 6 bases between. CDR3 length: 12 amino acids. Study-wide findings and caveats: Confirmation was obtained in vitro that a few CMV-associated chains are specific for CMV antigens. Prediction of most subjects' HLA-A and HLA-B alleles by TCR beta sequences was reportedly accurate.

PCR involved 60 Vbeta and 13 Jbeta primers. Assay: immunoSEQ multiplex PCR; the TCRdb copy retains only in-frame clones and omits some. The sample has approximately 140,000 clones, roughly 73% seen once; the top ten hold over 13%. Sequenced sample: PBMCs. The TCR was taken from a human donor in good health. V and J are TRBV29-1 and TRBJ1-1; no definite D call. This CDR3 is CSVGRVNTEAFF. The CDR3 nucleotides read TGCAGCGTTGGACGGGTGAACACTGAAGCTTTCTTT.